The 3 T cell receptor beta chains below all came from one sample that was sequenced in a study of T cells in Graves' hyperthyroidism and ophthalmopathy. Amplified TCR beta CDR3 regions derived from RNA transcripts. The HTBI primer set was used in a first-round RT-PCR of the TCR CDR3. One entry per CDR3 protein results from TCRdb running MiXCR on the multiplex PCR reads. The sample includes some 320,000 distinct CDR3 sequences, roughly an eighth seen only once; the top ten take roughly 35%. Sequenced sample: blood. All receptors derive from a woman aged 40 to 50 with Graves' ophthalmopathy.

This clonotype was seen repeatedly, ten times or more. V is TRBV24-1 and J is TRBJ2-3; D is undetermined. Between the trimmed V and J ends, which lost 4 bases and 2 bases, there was a span of 12 bases. CDR1 and CDR2 from the germline V gene are KGHDR and SFDVKD. The CDR3 loop spans 15 amino acids. The CDR3 here is CATSDPGGDTDTQYF. In nucleotides, the CDR3 is TGTGCCACCAGTGACCCAGGCGGAGACACAGATACGCAGTATTTT.

The chain is built from TRBV27 and TRBJ2-1; 12 nucleotides match TRBD2. CDR3 length: 16 amino acids. With V trimmed by 5 bases and J by 9 bases, 11 bases remained unmatched. Germline lookup yields CDR1 MNHEY and CDR2 SMNVEV (reference sequence). CDR3 region: CASSKTSGRGQREQFF. In nucleotides, the CDR3 is TGTGCCAGCAGTAAGACTAGCGGGAGAGGGCAGCGTGAGCAGTTCTTC.

A few counts support this clonotype. This chain uses TRBV6-1 with TRBJ2-7; D remains unclear. The V and J ends lost 4 bases and 3 bases respectively, with 13 bases between them. CDR1 MNHNS and CDR2 SASEGT come from the germline V gene. The CDR3 contains 14 residues. The DNA of the CDR3 is TGTGCCAGCAGTGGGGCCTGGGCGTTCTACGAGCAGTACTTC. The encoded protein is CASSGAWAFYEQYF.